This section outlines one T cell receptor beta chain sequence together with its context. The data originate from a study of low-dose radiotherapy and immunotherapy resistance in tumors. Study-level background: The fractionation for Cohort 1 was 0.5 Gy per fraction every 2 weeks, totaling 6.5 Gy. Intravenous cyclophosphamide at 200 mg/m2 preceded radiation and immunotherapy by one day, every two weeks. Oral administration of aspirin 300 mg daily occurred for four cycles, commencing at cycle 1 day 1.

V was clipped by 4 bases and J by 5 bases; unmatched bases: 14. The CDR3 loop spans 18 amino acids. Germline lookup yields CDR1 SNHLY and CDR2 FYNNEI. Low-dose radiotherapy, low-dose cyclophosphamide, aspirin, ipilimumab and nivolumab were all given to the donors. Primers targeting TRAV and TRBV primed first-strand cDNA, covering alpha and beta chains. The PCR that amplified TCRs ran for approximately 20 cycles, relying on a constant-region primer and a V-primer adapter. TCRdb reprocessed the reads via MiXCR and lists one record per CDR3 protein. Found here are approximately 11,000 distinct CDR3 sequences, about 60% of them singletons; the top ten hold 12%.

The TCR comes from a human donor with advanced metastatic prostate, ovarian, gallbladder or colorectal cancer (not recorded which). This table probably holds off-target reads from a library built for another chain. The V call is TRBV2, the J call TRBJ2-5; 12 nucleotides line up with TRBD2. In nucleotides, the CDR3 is TGTGCCAGCAGTGCGGCTAGCGGGGGGGCCGGAGCCGGCGAGACCCAGTACTTC. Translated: CASSAASGGAGAGETQYF.